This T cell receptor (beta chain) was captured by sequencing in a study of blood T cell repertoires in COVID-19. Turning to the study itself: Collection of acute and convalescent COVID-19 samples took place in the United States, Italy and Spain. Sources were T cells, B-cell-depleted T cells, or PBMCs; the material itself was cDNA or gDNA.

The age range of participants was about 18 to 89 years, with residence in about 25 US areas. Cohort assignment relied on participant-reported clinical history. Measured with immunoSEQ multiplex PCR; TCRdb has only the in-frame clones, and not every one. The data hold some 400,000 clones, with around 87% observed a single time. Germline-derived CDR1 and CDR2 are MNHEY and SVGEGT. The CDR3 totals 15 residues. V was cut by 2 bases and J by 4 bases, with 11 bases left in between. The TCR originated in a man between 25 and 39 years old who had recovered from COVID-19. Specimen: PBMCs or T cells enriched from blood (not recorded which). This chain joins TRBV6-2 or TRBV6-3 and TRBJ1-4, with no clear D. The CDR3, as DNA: TGTGCCAGCAGTTACGGGCAGGTGGATAATGAAAAACTGTTTTTT. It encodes CASSYGQVDNEKLFF.